Below, 15 T cell receptor beta chains from the same sample are listed, as sequenced in a study of identical twins. TCRdb re-called the 5' RACE reads with MiXCR, one entry per CDR3 protein. This table holds 540,000 or so distinct CDR3 sequences, under 25% found once. This same sample was also taken into another study, of yellow fever vaccine responses in identical twins.

Sequenced sample: CD4+ T cells sorted from blood. The receptor set was obtained from a woman younger than 35 in good health.

This chain connects TRBV7-3 to TRBJ2-6; perhaps TRBD1 as D (5 bases). The CDR3 is 17 residues long. Per the germline V gene, CDR1 is SGHTA and CDR2 is FQGTGA. V lost 2 bases, J lost 0 bases, and 11 bases lay in between. The CDR3: CASSLQGVSSGANVLTF. CDR3 DNA: TGTGCCAGCAGCTTACAGGGTGTCAGCTCTGGGGCCAACGTCCTGACTTTC.

The chain links TRBV7-2 to TRBJ1-1; D is perhaps TRBD1 (5 bases). The germline V and J ends were trimmed by 4 bases and 3 bases, with 15 bases remaining between them. Germline CDR1 SGHTA, CDR2 FQGNSA. The CDR3 totals 15 residues. The CDR3 is CASSSQVSPDTEAFF. In DNA, the CDR3 is TGTGCCAGCAGCTCACAGGTCTCCCCGGACACTGAAGCTTTCTTT.

This clonotype was counted only a few times. This chain links TRBV24-1 with TRBJ2-3, with a tentative D call TRBD1 (6 bases). The CDR3 sequence is 15 residues long. V gave up 1 base and J gave up 4 bases, with 11 bases separating them. Germline values: CDR1 KGHDR, CDR2 SFDVKD. The CDR3 DNA reads TGTGCCACCAGTGATTTTGTCGCAGGGGCAGATACGCAGTATTTT. As protein: CATSDFVAGADTQYF.

This clonotype turned up a few times. This rearrangement joins TRBV10-3 to TRBJ2-3; D might be TRBD2 (6 bases). The V and J ends lost 2 bases and 7 bases respectively, with 16 bases between them. Looked up from germline, CDR1 is ENHRY and CDR2 is SYGVKD. The CDR3 length is 15 residues. CDR3: CAISEDRGTAYTQYF. The CDR3 DNA follows: TGTGCCATCAGTGAGGACCGCGGGACTGCCTATACGCAGTATTTT.

This clonotype came up a few times. The gene calls are TRBV18 and TRBJ2-7, with D maybe TRBD1 (5 bases). The CDR3 extends over 15 amino acids. Germline CDR1 reads KGHSH; CDR2 reads LQKENI. V was shortened by 3 bases and J by 2 bases, with 14 bases between the two germline ends. In DNA, the CDR3 is TGTGCCAGCTCACCCTCCGCGACAGTTGCCTACGAGCAGTACTTC. This sequence encodes CASSPSATVAYEQYF.

A few counts support this clonotype. The V gene is TRBV12-3 or TRBV12-4, the J gene TRBJ2-7; D is unresolved. CDR3 length equals 13 residues. Trimming pared 5 bases from V and 3 bases from J, leaving 11 bases between. The CDR3 reads CASSPRTVYEQYF. The CDR3 bases are TGTGCCAGCAGTCCTAGGACCGTCTACGAGCAGTACTTC.

The genes are TRBV6-6 and TRBJ2-1, with D tentatively TRBD1 (6 bases). CDR3 length: 11 amino acids. In germline, CDR1 is MNHNY, CDR2 SVGAGI (reference sequence). The V gene lost 8 bases and the J gene lost 4 bases, with 6 bases spanning the gap. The CDR3: CASGQYNEQFF. Written as DNA, the CDR3 is TGTGCCAGCGGACAGTACAATGAGCAGTTCTTC.

The chain's CDR3 is CASSLSPGGLGRTSTDTQYF. CDR3 nucleotides: TGTGCCAGCAGCTTATCCCCGGGAGGGCTTGGGAGAACAAGCACAGATACGCAGTATTTT. The chain combines TRBV7-8 with TRBJ2-3, with TRBD2 matching over 8 bases. This CDR3 spans 20 amino acids. From germline, CDR1 is SGHVS and CDR2 FQNEAQ. The V gene end was trimmed by 2 bases and the J gene end by 0 bases; junction bases not matched to a gene: 16.

This clonotype has a handful of counts. The chain has TRBV28 and TRBJ2-5; 16 bases are shared with TRBD2. The germline CDR1 and CDR2 sequences are MDHEN and SYDVKM. This CDR3 is 17 amino acids long. The V and J ends lost 6 bases and 2 bases, in that order; junction bases with no gene match: 6. CDR3 nucleotide sequence: TGTGCCAGCAGACCGGGACTAGCGGGGGGGGTTCAAGAGACCCAGTACTTC. Translation gives CASRPGLAGGVQETQYF.

This clonotype turned up a few times. This chain uses TRBV6-5 with TRBJ2-3, with TRBD2 matching 8 bases. The V segment lost 10 bases and the J segment 0 bases; nucleotides outside the gene matches: 6. The CDR3 is 14 amino acids. Germline lookup yields CDR1 MNHEY and CDR2 SVGAGI. The CDR3 region is CATLPSGSTDTQYF. CDR3 bases: TGTGCCACCCTTCCTAGCGGGAGCACAGATACGCAGTATTTT.

The rearrangement joins TRBV5-1 to TRBJ2-7; 8 nucleotides align to TRBD2. This CDR3 region has 14 residues. V dropped 4 bases and J dropped 4; count of bases not matched to a gene: 7. The V gene's germline CDR1 is SGHRS and CDR2 YFSETQ. In DNA, the CDR3 is TGCGCCAGCAGCCCCGGGGGGGGGATTTACGAGCAGTACGTC. Its protein product is CASSPGGGIYEQYV.

This clonotype has only a few counts. The chain links TRBV2 to TRBJ2-7; 12 bases map to TRBD2. Germline V CDR1 and CDR2: SNHLY, FYNNEI. With 7 bases clipped from V and 5 bases from J, the junction kept 15 bases outside the gene matches. This CDR3 is built from 17 residues. The CDR3 protein is CASTRLAGDRSRDEQYF. Here the CDR3 DNA reads TGTGCCAGCACCCGACTAGCGGGAGATCGCAGTCGCGACGAGCAGTACTTC.

This clonotype was counted between two and nine times. CDR3 protein: CSARDSGRSSGNTIYF. CDR3 DNA: TGCAGTGCTAGAGACTCCGGACGGAGCTCTGGAAACACCATATATTTT. V gene TRBV20-1 combines with J gene TRBJ1-3, with D hard to call. Germline V gene data show CDR1 as DFQATT and CDR2 as SNEGSKA (reference sequence). Between the trimmed V and J ends, which lost 0 bases and 0 bases, there was a span of 12 bases. The CDR3 sequence is 16 residues long.

This clonotype was counted between two and nine times. The rearrangement joins TRBV12-3 or TRBV12-4 to TRBJ2-1; 8 nucleotides agree with TRBD1. The V gene end was trimmed by 7 bases and the J gene end by 4 bases; junction bases not matched to a gene: 9. The CDR3 is 15 residues long. CDR3 protein: CASNIGQGGYNEQFF. The CDR3 coding sequence is TGTGCCAGCAACATCGGACAGGGAGGATACAATGAGCAGTTCTTC.

The CDR3 nucleotides read TGTGCCAGCAGCTCCTCGGGGGGGGCCAACGTCCTGACTTTC. Translation gives CASSSSGGANVLTF. V usage is TRBV7-8 and J usage is TRBJ2-6; TRBD2 is a possible D gene (5 bases). This CDR3 is 14 amino acids long. Trimming removed 4 bases from V and 4 bases from J, with 8 bases in between. CDR1 is SGHVS and CDR2 is FQNEAQ in the germline V gene.